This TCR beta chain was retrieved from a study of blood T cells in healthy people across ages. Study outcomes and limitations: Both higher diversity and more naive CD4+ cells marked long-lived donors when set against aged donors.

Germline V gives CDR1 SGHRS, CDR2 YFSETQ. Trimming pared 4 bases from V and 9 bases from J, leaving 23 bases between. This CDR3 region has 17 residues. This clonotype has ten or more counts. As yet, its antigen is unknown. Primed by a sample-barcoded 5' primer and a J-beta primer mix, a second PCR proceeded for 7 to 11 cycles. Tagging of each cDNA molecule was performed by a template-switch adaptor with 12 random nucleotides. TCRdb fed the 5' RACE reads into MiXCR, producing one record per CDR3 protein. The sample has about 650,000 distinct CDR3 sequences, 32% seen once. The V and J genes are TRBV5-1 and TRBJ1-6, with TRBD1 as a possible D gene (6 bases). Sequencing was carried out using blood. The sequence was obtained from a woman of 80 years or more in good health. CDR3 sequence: CASSQMLTGPRGSPLHF. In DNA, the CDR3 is TGCGCCAGCAGCCAAATGCTGACAGGCCCGCGGGGTTCACCCCTCCACTTT.